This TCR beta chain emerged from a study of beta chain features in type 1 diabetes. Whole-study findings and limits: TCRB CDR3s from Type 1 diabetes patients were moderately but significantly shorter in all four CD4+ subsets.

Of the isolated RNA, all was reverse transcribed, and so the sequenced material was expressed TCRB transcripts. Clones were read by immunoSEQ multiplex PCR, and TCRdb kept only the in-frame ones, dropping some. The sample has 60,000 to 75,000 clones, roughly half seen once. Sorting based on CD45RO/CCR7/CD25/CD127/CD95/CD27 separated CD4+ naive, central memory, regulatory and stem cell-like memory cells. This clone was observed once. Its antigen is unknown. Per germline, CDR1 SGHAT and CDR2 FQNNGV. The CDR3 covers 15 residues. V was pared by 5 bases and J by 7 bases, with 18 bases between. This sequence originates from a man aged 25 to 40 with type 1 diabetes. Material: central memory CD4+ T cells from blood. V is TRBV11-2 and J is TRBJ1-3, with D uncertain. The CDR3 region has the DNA TGTGCCAGCAGCGACCACCGAGGATCGCGGAACACCATATATTTT. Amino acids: CASSDHRGSRNTIYF.